This T cell receptor (beta chain) was sequenced during a study of blood T cells in healthy people across ages. A second about 6 to 12 cycle PCR used barcoded and J-beta primers. TCRdb used MiXCR to reprocess the 5' RACE reads, holding one entry per CDR3 protein. The table shows 590,000 or so distinct CDR3 sequences, with about 30% occurring only once. This clonotype was seen once. The CDR3 has 14 amino acids. Germline CDR1 is SGHRS and CDR2 is YFSETQ. Trimming removed 1 base from V and 0 bases from J, with 8 bases in between. J is TRBJ2-7 and V is TRBV5-1; tentatively, D is TRBD2 (5 bases). This sequence originates from a woman older than 75 in good health. Sequencing was performed on blood. The CDR3 region has the DNA TGCGCCAGCAGCTTGTTAGCGAACTCCTACGAGCAGTACTTC. Protein: CASSLLANSYEQYF.